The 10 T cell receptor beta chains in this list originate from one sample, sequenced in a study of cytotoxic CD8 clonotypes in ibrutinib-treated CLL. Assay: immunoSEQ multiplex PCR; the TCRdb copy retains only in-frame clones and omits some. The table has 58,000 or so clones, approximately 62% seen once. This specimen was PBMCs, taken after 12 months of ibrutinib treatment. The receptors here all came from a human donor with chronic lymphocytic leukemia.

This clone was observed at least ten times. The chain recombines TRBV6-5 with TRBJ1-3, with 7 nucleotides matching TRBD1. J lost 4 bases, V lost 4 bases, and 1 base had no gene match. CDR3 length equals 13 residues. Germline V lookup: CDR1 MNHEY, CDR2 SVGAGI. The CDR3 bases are TGTGCCAGCAGTTCGGGACAGGGAAACACCATATATTTT. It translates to CASSSGQGNTIYF.

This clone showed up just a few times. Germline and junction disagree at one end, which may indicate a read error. The CDR3 sequence is CSASRAGTSDF. In DNA form, the CDR3 reads TGCAGTGCTAGTAGGGCCGGGACTTCGGATTTT. The genes are TRBV20-1 and TRBJ1-5, with TRBD1 as a possible D gene (5 bases). The V gene's germline CDR1 is DFQATT and CDR2 SNEGSKA (reference sequence). The CDR3 is made up of 11 amino acids.

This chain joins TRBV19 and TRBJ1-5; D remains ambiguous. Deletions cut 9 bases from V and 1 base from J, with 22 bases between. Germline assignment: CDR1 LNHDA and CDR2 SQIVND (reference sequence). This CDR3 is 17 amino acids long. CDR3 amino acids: CASNEKRDWKSNQPQHF. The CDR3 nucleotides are TGTGCCAGCAACGAAAAGAGGGATTGGAAAAGCAATCAGCCCCAGCATTTT.

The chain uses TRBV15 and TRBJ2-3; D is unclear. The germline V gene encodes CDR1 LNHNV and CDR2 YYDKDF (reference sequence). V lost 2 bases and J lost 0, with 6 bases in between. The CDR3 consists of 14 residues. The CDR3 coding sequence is TGTGCCACCAGCAGACAGAGAAGCACAGATACGCAGTATTTT. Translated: CATSRQRSTDTQYF.

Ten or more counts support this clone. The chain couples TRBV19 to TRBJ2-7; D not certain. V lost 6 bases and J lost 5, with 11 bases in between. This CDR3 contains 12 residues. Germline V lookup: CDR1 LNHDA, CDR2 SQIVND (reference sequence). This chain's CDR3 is CASRSRWNEQYF. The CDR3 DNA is TGTGCCAGTAGGTCGAGGTGGAACGAGCAGTACTTC.

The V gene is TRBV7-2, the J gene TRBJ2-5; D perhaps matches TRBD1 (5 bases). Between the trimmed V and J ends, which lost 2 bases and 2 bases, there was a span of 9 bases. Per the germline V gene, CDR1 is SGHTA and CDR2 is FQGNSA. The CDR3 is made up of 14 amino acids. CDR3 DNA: TGTGCCAGCAGCTTAACGCCAGGGCAAGAGACCCAGTACTTC. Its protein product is CASSLTPGQETQYF.

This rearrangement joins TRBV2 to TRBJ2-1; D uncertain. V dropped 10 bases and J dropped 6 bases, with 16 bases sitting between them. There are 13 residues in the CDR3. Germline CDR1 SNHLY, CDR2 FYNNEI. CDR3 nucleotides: TGTGCCATACCCGGGCCACGGCCCAATGAGCAGTTCTTC. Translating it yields CAIPGPRPNEQFF.

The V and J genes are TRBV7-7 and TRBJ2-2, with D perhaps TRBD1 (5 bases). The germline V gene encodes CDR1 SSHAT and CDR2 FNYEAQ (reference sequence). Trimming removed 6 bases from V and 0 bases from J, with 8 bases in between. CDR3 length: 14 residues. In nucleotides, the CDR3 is TGTGCCAGCAGTTCGACAGCGAACACCGGGGAGCTGTTTTTT. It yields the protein CASSSTANTGELFF.

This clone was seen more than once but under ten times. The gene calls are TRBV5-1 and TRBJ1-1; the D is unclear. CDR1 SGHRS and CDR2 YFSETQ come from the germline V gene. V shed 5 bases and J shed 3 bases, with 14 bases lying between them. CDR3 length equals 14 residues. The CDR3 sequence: CASRFRLADTEAFF. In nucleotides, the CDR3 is TGCGCCAGCAGATTCAGGCTAGCAGACACTGAAGCTTTCTTT.

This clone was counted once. The CDR3 loop reads CASSVSGHLTNEKLFF. Here the CDR3 DNA reads TGTGCCAGCAGCGTATCCGGACACCTAACTAATGAAAAACTGTTTTTT. The V and J genes are TRBV9 and TRBJ1-4, with D possibly matching TRBD1 (5 bases). The CDR3 covers 16 residues. Trimming left V 1 base short and J 1 base short, with 11 bases between. Germline CDR1 reads SGDLS; CDR2 reads YYNGEE.